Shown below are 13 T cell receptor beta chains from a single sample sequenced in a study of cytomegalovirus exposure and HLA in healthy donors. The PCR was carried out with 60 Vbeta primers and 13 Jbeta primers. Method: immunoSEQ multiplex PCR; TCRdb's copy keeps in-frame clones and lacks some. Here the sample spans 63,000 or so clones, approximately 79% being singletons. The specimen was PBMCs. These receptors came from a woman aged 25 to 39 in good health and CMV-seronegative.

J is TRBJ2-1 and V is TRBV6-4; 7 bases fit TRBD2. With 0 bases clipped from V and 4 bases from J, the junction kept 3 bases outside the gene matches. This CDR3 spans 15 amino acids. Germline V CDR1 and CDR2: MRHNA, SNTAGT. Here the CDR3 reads CASSDSASGYNEQFF. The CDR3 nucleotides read TGTGCCAGCAGTGACTCGGCTAGCGGTTACAATGAGCAGTTCTTC.

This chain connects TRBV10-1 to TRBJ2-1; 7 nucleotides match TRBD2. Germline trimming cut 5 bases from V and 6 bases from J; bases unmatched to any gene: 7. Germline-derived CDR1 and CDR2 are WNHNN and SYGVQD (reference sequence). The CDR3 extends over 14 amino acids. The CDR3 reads CASSLSGVSNEQFF. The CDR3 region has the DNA TGCGCCAGCAGTTTAAGCGGGGTCAGCAATGAGCAGTTCTTC.

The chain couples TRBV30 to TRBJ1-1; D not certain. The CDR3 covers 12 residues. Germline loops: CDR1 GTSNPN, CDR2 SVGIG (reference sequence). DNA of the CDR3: TGTGCTACCCACGGGATGAACACTGAAGCTTTCTTT. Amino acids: CATHGMNTEAFF.

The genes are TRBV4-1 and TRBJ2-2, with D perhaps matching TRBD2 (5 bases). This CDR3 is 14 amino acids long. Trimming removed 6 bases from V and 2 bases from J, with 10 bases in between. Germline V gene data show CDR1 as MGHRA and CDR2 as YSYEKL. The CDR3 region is CASRGRGNTGELFF. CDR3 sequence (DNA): TGCGCCAGCAGGGGCCGGGGAAACACCGGGGAGCTGTTTTTT.

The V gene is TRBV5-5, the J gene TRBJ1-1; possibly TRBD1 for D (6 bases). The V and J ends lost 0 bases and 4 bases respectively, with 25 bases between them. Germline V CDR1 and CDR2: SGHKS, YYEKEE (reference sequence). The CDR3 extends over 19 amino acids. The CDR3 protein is CASSLASGTGSSWGTEAFF. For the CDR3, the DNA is TGTGCCAGCAGCTTGGCTTCCGGTACAGGGTCCTCGTGGGGCACTGAAGCTTTCTTT.

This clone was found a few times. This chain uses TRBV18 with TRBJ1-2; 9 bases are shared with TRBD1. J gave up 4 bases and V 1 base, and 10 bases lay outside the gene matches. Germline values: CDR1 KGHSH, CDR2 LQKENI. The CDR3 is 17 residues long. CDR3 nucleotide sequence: TGTGCCAGCTCACCACAAGAGGAGGACAGGGGTACCTATGGCTACACCTTC. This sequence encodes CASSPQEEDRGTYGYTF.

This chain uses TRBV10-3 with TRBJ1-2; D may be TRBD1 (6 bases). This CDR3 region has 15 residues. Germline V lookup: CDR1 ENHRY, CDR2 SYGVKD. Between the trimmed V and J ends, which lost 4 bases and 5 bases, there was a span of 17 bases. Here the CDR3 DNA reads TGTGCCATCAGTGGGGACAACGTCTCTCCTTATGGCTACACCTTC. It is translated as CAISGDNVSPYGYTF.

CDR3 protein: CASRAGTTSNQPQHF. The DNA of the CDR3 is TGTGCCAGCAGAGCCGGGACAACTAGCAATCAGCCCCAGCATTTT. The rearrangement links TRBV11-2 to TRBJ1-5, with D maybe TRBD1 (6 bases). Between the trimmed V and J ends, which lost 6 bases and 0 bases, there was a span of 12 bases. The CDR3 is 15 amino acids. CDR1 and CDR2 (germline): SGHAT, FQNNGV.

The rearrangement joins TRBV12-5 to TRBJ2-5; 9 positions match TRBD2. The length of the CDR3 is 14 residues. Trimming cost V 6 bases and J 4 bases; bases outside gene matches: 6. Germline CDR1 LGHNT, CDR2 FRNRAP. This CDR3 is CASGRREGRETQYF. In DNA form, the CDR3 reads TGTGCTAGTGGCAGGCGGGAGGGCCGAGAGACCCAGTACTTC.

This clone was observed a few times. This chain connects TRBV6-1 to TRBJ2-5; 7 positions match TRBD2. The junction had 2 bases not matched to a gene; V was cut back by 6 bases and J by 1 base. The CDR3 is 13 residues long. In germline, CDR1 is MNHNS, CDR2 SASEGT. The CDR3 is CASRASGQETQYF. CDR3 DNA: TGTGCCAGCAGGGCTAGCGGCCAAGAGACCCAGTACTTC.

The CDR3 loop reads CAISEGIQSYGYTF. CDR3 coding DNA: TGTGCCATCAGTGAGGGTATACAGTCCTATGGCTACACCTTC. V gene TRBV10-3 combines with J gene TRBJ1-2; no firm D call. Germline V gene lookup returns CDR1 ENHRY and CDR2 SYGVKD. The CDR3 totals 14 residues. V was clipped by 2 bases and J by 4 bases, with 11 bases between them.

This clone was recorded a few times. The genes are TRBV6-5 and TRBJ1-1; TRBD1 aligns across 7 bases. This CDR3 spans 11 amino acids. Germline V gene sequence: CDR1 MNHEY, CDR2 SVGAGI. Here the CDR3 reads CPQGMNTEAFF. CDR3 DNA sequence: TGTCCACAGGGGATGAACACTGAAGCTTTCTTT.

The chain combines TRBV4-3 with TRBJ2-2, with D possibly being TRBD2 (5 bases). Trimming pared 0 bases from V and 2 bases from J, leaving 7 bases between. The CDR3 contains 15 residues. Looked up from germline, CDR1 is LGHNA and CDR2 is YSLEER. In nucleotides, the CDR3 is TGCGCCAGCAGCCAAGATCGGGGAAACACCGGGGAGCTGTTTTTT. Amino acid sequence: CASSQDRGNTGELFF.